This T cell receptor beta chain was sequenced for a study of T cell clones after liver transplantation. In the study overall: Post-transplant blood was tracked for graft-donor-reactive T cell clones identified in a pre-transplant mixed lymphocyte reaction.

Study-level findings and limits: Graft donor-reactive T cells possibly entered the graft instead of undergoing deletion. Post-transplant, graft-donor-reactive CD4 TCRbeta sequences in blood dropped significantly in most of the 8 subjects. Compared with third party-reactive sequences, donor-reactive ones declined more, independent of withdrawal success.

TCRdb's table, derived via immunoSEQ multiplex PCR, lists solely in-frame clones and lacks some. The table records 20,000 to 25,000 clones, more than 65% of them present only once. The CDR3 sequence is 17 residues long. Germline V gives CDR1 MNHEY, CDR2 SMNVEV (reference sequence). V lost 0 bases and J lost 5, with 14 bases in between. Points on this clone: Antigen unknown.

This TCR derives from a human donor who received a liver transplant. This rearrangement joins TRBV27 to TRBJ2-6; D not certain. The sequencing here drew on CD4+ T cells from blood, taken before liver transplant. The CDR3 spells CASSLSTGPVRANVLTF. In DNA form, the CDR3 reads TGTGCCAGCAGTTTATCGACTGGGCCCGTCCGGGCCAACGTCCTGACTTTC.